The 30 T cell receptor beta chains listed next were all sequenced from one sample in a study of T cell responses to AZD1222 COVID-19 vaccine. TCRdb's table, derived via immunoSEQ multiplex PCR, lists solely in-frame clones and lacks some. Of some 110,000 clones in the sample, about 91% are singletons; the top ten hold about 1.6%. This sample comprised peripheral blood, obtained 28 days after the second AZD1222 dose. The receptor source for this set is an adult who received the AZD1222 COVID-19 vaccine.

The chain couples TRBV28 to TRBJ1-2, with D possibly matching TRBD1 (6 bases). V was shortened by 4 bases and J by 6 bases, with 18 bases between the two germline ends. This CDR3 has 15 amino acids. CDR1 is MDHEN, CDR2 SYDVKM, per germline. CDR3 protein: CASSSVRTAFDGYTF. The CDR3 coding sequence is TGTGCCAGCAGTTCAGTCCGGACAGCTTTTGATGGCTACACCTTC.

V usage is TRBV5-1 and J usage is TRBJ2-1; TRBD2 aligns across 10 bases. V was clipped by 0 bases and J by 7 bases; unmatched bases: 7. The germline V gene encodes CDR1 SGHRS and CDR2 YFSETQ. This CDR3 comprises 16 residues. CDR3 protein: CASSLGPSGSSNEQFF. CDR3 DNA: TGCGCCAGCAGCTTGGGTCCTAGCGGGAGCTCGAATGAGCAGTTCTTC.

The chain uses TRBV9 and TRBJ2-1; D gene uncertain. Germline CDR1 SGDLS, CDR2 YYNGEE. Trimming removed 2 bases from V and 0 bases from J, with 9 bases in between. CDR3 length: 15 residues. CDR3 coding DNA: TGTGCCAGCAGCGTGGACGCCAGCTCCTACAATGAGCAGTTCTTC. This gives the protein CASSVDASSYNEQFF.

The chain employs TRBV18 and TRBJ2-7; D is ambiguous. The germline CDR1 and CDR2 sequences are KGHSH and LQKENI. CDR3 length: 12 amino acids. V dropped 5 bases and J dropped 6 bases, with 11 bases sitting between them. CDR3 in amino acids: CASSSPTSEQYF. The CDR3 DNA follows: TGTGCCAGCTCATCCCCGACGTCCGAGCAGTACTTC.

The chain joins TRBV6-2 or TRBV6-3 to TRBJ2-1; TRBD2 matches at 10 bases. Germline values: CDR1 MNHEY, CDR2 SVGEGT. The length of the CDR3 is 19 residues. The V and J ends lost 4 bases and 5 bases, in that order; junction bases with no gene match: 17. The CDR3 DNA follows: TGTGCCAGCAGTTCCCCTCGGGAGGTTAGCGGGAGGCCGAACAATGAGCAGTTCTTC. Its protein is CASSSPREVSGRPNNEQFF.

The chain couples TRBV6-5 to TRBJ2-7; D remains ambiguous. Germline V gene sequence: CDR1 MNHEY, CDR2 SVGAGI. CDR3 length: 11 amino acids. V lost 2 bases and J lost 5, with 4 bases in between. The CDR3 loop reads CASSYGDEQYF. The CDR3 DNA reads TGTGCCAGCAGTTACGGGGACGAGCAGTACTTC.

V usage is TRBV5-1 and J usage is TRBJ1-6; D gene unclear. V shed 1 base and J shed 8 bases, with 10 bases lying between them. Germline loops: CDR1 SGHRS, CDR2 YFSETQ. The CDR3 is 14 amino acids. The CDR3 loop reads CASSLTGRDSPLHF. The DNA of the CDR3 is TGCGCCAGCAGCTTGACGGGAAGGGATTCACCCCTCCACTTT.

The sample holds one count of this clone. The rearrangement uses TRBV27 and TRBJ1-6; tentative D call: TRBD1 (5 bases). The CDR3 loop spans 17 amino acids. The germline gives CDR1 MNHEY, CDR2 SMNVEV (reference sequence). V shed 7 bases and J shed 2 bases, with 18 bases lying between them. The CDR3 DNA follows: TGTGCCAGCACCCGAGAGATGGGGGGGGCCTATAATTCACCCCTCCACTTT. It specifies CASTREMGGAYNSPLHF.

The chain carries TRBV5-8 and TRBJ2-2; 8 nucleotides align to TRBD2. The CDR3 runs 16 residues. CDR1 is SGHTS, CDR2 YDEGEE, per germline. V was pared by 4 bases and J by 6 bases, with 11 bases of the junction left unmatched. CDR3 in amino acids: CASSPSRAGESGELFF. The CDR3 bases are TGTGCCAGCAGCCCATCTCGAGCGGGAGAGTCCGGGGAGCTGTTTTTT.

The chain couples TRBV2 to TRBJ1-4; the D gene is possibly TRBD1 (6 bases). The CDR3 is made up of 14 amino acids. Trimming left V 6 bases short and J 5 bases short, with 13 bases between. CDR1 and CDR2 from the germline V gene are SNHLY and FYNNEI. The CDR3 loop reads CASRYGQSNEKLFF. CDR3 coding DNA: TGTGCCAGCAGATATGGACAGTCGAATGAAAAACTGTTTTTT. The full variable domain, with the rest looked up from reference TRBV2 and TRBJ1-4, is EPEVTQTPSHQVTQMGQEVILRCVPISNHLYFYWYRQILGQKVEFLVSFYNNEISEKSEIFDDQFSVERPDGSNFTLKIRSTKLEDSAMYFCASRYGQSNEKLFFGSGTQLSVL.

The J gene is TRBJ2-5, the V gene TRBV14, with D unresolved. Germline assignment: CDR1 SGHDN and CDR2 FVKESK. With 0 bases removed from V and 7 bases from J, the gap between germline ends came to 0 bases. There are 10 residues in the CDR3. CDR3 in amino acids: CASSQETQYF. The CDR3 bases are TGTGCCAGCAGCCAAGAGACCCAGTACTTC.

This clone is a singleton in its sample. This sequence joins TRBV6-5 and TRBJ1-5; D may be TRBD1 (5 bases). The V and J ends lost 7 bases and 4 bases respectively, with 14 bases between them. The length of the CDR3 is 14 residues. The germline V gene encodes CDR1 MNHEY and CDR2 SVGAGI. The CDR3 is CASTEGRINQPQHF. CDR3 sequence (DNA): TGTGCCAGCACCGAGGGGAGGATTAATCAGCCCCAGCATTTT.

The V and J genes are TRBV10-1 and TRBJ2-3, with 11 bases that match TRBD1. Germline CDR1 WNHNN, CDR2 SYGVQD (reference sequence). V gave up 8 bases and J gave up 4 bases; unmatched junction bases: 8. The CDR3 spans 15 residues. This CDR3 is CASAPGQGVADTQYF. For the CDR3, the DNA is TGCGCCAGCGCACCGGGACAGGGGGTTGCAGATACGCAGTATTTT.

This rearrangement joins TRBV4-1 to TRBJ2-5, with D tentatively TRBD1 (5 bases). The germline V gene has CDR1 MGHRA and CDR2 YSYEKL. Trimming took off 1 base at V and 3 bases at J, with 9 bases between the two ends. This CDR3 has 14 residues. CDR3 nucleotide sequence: TGCGCCAGCAGCCAAGTGACAGTAAAAGAGACCCAGTACTTC. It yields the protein CASSQVTVKETQYF.

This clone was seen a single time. The chain's CDR3 is CASMGQRDTEAFF. The CDR3 region has the DNA TGTGCCAGCATGGGACAACGGGACACTGAAGCTTTCTTT. J is TRBJ1-1 and V is TRBV2; TRBD1 might be the D (6 bases). There are 13 residues in the CDR3. Trimming pared 7 bases from V and 3 bases from J, leaving 12 bases between. Germline CDR1 SNHLY, CDR2 FYNNEI.

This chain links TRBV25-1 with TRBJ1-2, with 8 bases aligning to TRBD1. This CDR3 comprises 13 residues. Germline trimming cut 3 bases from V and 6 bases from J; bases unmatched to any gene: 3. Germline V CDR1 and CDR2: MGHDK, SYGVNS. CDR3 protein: CASSEGQVNGYTF. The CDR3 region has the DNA TGTGCCAGCAGTGAGGGACAGGTAAATGGCTACACCTTC.

The CDR3 bases are TGTGCCAGCAGAGCCGGGACAGGGAAGAATGAAAAACTGTTTTTT. It encodes CASRAGTGKNEKLFF. This chain links TRBV2 with TRBJ1-4, with TRBD1 identical over 9 bases. V was pared by 6 bases and J by 5 bases, with 7 bases of the junction left unmatched. CDR1 is SNHLY, CDR2 FYNNEI, per germline. This CDR3 comprises 15 residues.

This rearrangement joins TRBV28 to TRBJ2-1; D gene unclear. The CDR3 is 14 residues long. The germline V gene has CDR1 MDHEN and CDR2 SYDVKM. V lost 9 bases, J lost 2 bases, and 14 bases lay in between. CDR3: CASTKGSTYNEQFF. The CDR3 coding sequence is TGTGCCAGTACCAAAGGTAGCACCTACAATGAGCAGTTCTTC. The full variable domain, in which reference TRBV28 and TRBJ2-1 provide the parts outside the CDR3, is DVKVTQSSRYLVKRTGEKVFLECVQDMDHENMFWYRQDPGLGLRLIYFSYDVKMKEKGDIPEGYSVSREKKERFSLILESASTNQTSMYLCASTKGSTYNEQFFGPGTRLTVL.

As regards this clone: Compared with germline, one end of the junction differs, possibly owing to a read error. CDR3: CASTLRGVRYGYTF. The DNA for the CDR3 is TGTGCCAGCACCTTGCGGGGGGTAAGGTATGGCTACACCTTC. The rearrangement joins TRBV5-8 to TRBJ1-2, with D tentatively TRBD1 (5 bases). CDR3 length: 14 amino acids. Germline V gene sequence: CDR1 SGHTS, CDR2 YDEGEE. Looking up the rest from reference TRBV5-8 and TRBJ1-2 gives the full variable domain: EAGVTQSPTHLIKTRGQQATLRCSPISGHTSVYWYQQALGLGLQFLLWYDEGEERNRGNFPPRFSGRQFPNYSSELNVNALELEDSALYLCASTLRGVRYGYTFGSGTRLTVV.

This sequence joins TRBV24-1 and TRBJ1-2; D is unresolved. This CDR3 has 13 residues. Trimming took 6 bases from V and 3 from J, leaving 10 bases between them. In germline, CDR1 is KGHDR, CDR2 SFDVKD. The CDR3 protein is CATSPGSHYGYTF. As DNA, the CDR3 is TGTGCCACCAGTCCGGGTTCCCACTATGGCTACACCTTC.

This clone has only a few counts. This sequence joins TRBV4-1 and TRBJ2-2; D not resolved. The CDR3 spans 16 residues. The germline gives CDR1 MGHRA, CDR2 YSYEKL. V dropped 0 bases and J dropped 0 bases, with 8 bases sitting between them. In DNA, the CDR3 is TGCGCCAGCAGCCAAGATTACGGTGCGAACACCGGGGAGCTGTTTTTT. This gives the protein CASSQDYGANTGELFF.

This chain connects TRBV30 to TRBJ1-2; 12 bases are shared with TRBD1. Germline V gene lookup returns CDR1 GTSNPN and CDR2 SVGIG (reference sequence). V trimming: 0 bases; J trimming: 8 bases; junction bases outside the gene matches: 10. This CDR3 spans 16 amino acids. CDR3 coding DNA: TGTGCCTGGAGTGTAGCATGGGCCGGGACAGGGGGCGGCTACACCTTC. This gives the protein CAWSVAWAGTGGGYTF.

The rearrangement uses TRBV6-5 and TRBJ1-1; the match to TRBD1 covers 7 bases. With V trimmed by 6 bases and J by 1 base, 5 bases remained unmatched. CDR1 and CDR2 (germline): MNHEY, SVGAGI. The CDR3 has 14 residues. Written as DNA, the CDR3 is TGTGCCAGCAGGACAGGGATCAAGAACACTGAAGCTTTCTTT. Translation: CASRTGIKNTEAFF.

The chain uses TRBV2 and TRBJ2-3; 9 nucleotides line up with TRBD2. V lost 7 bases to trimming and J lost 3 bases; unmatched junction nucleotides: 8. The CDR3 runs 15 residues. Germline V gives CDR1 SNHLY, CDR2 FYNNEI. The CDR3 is CASTRGSGRTDTQYF. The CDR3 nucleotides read TGTGCCAGCACCCGAGGTAGCGGGAGAACAGATACGCAGTATTTT.

The DNA of the CDR3 is TGCAGTGCTAGCCCAGAGGATGAGCAGTTCTTC. Amino acids: CSASPEDEQFF. The rearrangement uses TRBV20-1 and TRBJ2-1; D is unclear. CDR1 and CDR2 (germline): DFQATT, SNEGSKA (reference sequence). Trimming shortened V by 3 bases and J by 8 bases, and 8 bases separated the two germline ends. The CDR3 contains 11 residues.

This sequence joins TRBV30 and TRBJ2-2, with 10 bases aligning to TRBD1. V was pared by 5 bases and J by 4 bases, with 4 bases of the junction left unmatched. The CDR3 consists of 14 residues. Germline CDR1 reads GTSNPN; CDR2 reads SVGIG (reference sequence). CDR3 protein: CAWDRGRFTGELFF. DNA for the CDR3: TGTGCCTGGGACAGGGGGCGCTTCACCGGGGAGCTGTTTTTT. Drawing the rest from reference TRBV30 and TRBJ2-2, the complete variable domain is SQTIHQWPATLVQPVGSPLSLECTVEGTSNPNLYWYRQAAGRGLQLLFYSVGIGQISSEVPQNLSASRPQDRQFILSSKKLLLSDSGFYLCAWDRGRFTGELFFGEGSRLTVL.

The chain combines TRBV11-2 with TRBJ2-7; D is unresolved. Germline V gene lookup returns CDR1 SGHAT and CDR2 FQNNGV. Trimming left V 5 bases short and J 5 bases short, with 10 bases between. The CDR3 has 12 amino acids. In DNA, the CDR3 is TGTGCCAGCAGCCTTAGGACCGACGAGCAGTACTTC. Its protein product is CASSLRTDEQYF.

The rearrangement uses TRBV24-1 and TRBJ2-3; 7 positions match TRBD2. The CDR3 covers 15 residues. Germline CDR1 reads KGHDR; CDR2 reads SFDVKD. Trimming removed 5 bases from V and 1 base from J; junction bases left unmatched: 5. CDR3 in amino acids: CATSASGRGTDTQYF. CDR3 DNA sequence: TGTGCCACCAGTGCTAGCGGTAGAGGCACAGATACGCAGTATTTT.

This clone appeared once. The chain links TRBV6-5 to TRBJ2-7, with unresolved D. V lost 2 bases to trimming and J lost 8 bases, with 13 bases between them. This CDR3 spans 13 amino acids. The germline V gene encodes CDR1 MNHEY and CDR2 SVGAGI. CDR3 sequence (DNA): TGTGCCAGCAGTTACGGTGGGTCAGCTCAGCAGTACTTC. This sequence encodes CASSYGGSAQQYF.

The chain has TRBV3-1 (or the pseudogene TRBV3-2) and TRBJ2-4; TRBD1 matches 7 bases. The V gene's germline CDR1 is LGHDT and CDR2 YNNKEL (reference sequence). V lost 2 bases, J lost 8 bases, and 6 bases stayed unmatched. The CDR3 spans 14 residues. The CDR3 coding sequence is TGTGCCAGCAGCCAATCGGGGACAGTTGACATTCAGTACTTC. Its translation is CASSQSGTVDIQYF.